The sequence of this T cell receptor (beta chain) was determined in a study of T cell repertoires in cytomegalovirus infection (dated by TCRdb to between 2017 and 2020). In the study overall: Recently identified HLA-C-restricted CMV epitopes, whose presentation resists viral immunomodulation, were targeted by peptide stimulations together with well-studied HLA-B-restricted epitopes. The HLA type of each donor mattered for the analysis, because public TCR beta signatures pointed to carriage of CMV infection along with the matching HLA type.

Details on this clonotype: Its antigen is still unknown. Within one base of it there is no much larger clone, and no base qualities were kept.

General findings and caveats noted by the study authors: In both this cohort and an independent cohort of 352 donors, the cumulative frequency of public TCR beta family members distinguished carriers of CMV infection plus the relevant HLA type. In the ex vivo response, HLA-C-restricted CMV-specific TCR beta clonotypes were dominant, and in two of eight donors the single most frequent clonotype came from this HLA-C-restricted group.

From V the trimming removes 0 bases and from J it removes 6 bases, while the gene matches leave 6 bases of the junction unaccounted for. The germline V gene yields MGHRA for CDR1 and YSYEKL for CDR2. Its CDR3 holds 15 amino acids, cysteine through phenylalanine. Of the read, only the CDR3 DNA is kept; its 45 bases are in frame from base 1. The instrument was an Illumina HiSeq 1500. TCRdb reprocessed the public reads (quality trimming at Q25 with fastp, clone calling with MiXCR) and kept in-frame beta chains. Under each unique CDR3 protein, matching rows form one entry showing the most common genes and DNA. This sample has some 940,000 distinct CDR3 sequences in its table, and around 31% of those were observed once. The ten top clones hold over 11% of the sample. Taken with the paper, the label for treatment or condition translates to: in vitro stimulation with specific CMV peptide epitopes to enrich CMV-specific T cells.

The clonotype originates from a human donor in good health (CMV status not recorded). Some clones in this sample may be carry-over from other donors' samples. Sequencing used cultured CD8+ T cells from PBMCs, obtained from culture after CMV antigen stimulation. This chain is built from TRBV4-1 and TRBJ2-3; TRBD2 fits 7 bases in the junction. The nucleotide sequence is TGCGCCAGCAGCCAAGATTACACGCGGGGGGATACGCAGTATTTT. Translated, this gives CASSQDYTRGDTQYF.